The 17 T cell receptor beta chains given below trace back to one sample, sequenced in a study of blood T cell repertoires in COVID-19. Produced via immunoSEQ multiplex PCR; TCRdb's table is partial and in-frame only. The sample has some 150,000 clones; 88% are singletons. The sample taken for sequencing was peripheral blood. These receptors were taken from a human donor in a cohort sampled during active COVID-19.

The chain uses TRBV10-3 and TRBJ2-3; TRBD2 aligns across 10 bases. Germline V CDR1 and CDR2: ENHRY, SYGVKD. With V trimmed by 4 bases and J by 1 base, 2 bases remained unmatched. This CDR3 spans 15 amino acids. The CDR3 DNA reads as TGTGCCATCAGTGTAGGGACTAGCGGCACAGATACGCAGTATTTT. Translating it yields CAISVGTSGTDTQYF.

The chain couples TRBV4-2 to TRBJ2-7, with D tentatively TRBD1 (5 bases). The length of the CDR3 is 14 residues. Germline values: CDR1 LGHNA, CDR2 YNFKEQ. Trimming took off 0 bases at V and 5 bases at J, with 11 bases between the two ends. The CDR3 protein is CASSQDQGVNEQYF. CDR3 DNA sequence: TGTGCCAGCAGCCAAGATCAGGGTGTGAACGAGCAGTACTTC.

This chain uses TRBV9 with TRBJ1-3, with 7 bases identical to TRBD1. The CDR3 covers 13 residues. Germline CDR1 and CDR2: SGDLS and YYNGEE. V lost 7 bases and J lost 4; bases outside the gene matches: 5. CDR3 sequence: CASGQELGNTIYF. DNA of the CDR3: TGTGCCAGCGGACAGGAGTTGGGAAACACCATATATTTT. Based on the CDR3 plus reference TRBV9 and TRBJ1-3, the full variable domain is DSGVTQTPKHLITATGQRVTLRCSPRSGDLSVYWYQQSLDQGLQFLIQYYNGEERAKGNILERFSAQQFPDLHSELNLSSLELGDSALYFCASGQELGNTIYFGEGSWLTVV.

The chain carries TRBV6-5 and TRBJ2-1, with TRBD1 matching 9 bases. With V trimmed by 6 bases and J by 7 bases, 7 bases remained unmatched. The CDR3 runs 14 residues. In germline, CDR1 is MNHEY, CDR2 SVGAGI. CDR3 DNA: TGTGCCAGCAGGGGGACAGGGCACGGGAATGAGCAGTTCTTC. Translating gives CASRGTGHGNEQFF.

The V gene is TRBV5-4, the J gene TRBJ2-3, with 7 bases identical to TRBD2. The CDR3 is made up of 14 amino acids. Germline CDR1 SGHNT, CDR2 YYREEE (reference sequence). Trimming removed 5 bases from V and 3 bases from J; junction bases left unmatched: 6. The CDR3, as DNA: TGTGCCAGCAGGGGGAGGGTTGGGACAGATACGCAGTATTTT. Protein product: CASRGRVGTDTQYF.

J is TRBJ1-1 and V is TRBV3-1 (or the pseudogene TRBV3-2); D gene ambiguous. Trimming cost V 5 bases and J 4 bases, with 17 bases left between them. Looked up from germline, CDR1 is LGHDT and CDR2 is YNNKEL (reference sequence). This CDR3 region has 15 residues. The CDR3 sequence is CASSSQSRRPTEAFF. The CDR3 nucleotides are TGTGCCAGCAGCAGCCAATCTAGGAGGCCCACTGAAGCTTTCTTT.

V and J are TRBV10-1 and TRBJ2-2; possibly TRBD1 for D (7 bases). Trimming took 3 bases from V and 7 from J, leaving 18 bases between them. CDR1 is WNHNN and CDR2 is SYGVQD in the germline V gene (reference sequence). This CDR3 region has 16 residues. As DNA, the CDR3 is TGCGCCAGCAGTGACCCCAGGGGGGAAGGGAACGGGGAGCTGTTTTTT. This sequence encodes CASSDPRGEGNGELFF.

This chain joins TRBV9 and TRBJ2-3, with D unclear. The germline V gene encodes CDR1 SGDLS and CDR2 YYNGEE. The CDR3 is made up of 16 amino acids. Trimming left V 4 bases short and J 0 bases short, with 15 bases between. The CDR3 protein is CASSPAPKTSTDTQYF. The CDR3 coding sequence is TGTGCCAGCAGCCCCGCCCCAAAAACTAGCACAGATACGCAGTATTTT.

This chain links TRBV7-3 with TRBJ1-1, with TRBD1 identical over 8 bases. The CDR3 sequence is 13 residues long. V lost 6 bases to trimming and J lost 11 bases; unmatched junction nucleotides: 11. Germline V CDR1 and CDR2: SGHTA, FQGTGA. CDR3 in amino acids: CASSRTGTEMAFF. Here the CDR3 DNA reads TGTGCCAGCAGTCGGACAGGGACCGAGATGGCTTTCTTT.

The chain is built from TRBV14 and TRBJ2-7, with D unclear. This CDR3 is built from 14 residues. Germline V gene lookup returns CDR1 SGHDN and CDR2 FVKESK. V was cut by 4 bases and J by 6 bases, with 16 bases left in between. As DNA, the CDR3 is TGTGCCAGCAGCCTCGACTCGTCCTATCGCGAGCAGTACTTC. This gives the protein CASSLDSSYREQYF.

This chain joins TRBV5-1 and TRBJ1-6, with a weak D call TRBD1 (6 bases). The germline CDR1 and CDR2 sequences are SGHRS and YFSETQ. The V end was cut by 2 bases, the J end by 10 bases, with 13 bases between. This CDR3 has 14 residues. The CDR3 bases are TGCGCCAGCAGCTTACAGGGTAGACAATCACCCCTCCACTTT. It is translated as CASSLQGRQSPLHF.

The rearrangement uses TRBV4-2 and TRBJ2-1; TRBD1 matches 9 bases. Germline CDR1 reads LGHNA; CDR2 reads YNFKEQ. Germline trimming cut 0 bases from V and 7 bases from J; bases unmatched to any gene: 7. This CDR3 spans 16 amino acids. The CDR3 nucleotides are TGTGCCAGCAGCCAAGATGTGGGGACAGGGAAAAATGAGCAGTTCTTC. Protein: CASSQDVGTGKNEQFF.

The CDR3 is CASSLYGRDTEAFF. DNA of the CDR3: TGTGCCAGCAGCTTGTACGGGAGAGACACTGAAGCTTTCTTT. The chain has TRBV5-6 and TRBJ1-1, with D unresolved. The CDR3 has 14 amino acids. The V gene lost 1 base and the J gene lost 3 bases, with 10 bases spanning the gap. CDR1 is SGHDT, CDR2 YYEEEE, per germline.

V usage is TRBV4-2 and J usage is TRBJ2-5; possible D gene TRBD2, 6 bases. The length of the CDR3 is 16 residues. CDR1 is LGHNA, CDR2 YNFKEQ, per germline. The V end lost 4 bases, the J end lost 2 bases, and 17 bases lay between the germline ends. The CDR3 is CASSRAAGLGQETQYF. The CDR3 region has the DNA TGTGCCAGCAGCCGAGCGGCGGGACTTGGTCAAGAGACCCAGTACTTC.

The CDR3 DNA sequence: TGTGCCAGCAGTTTAGGGGCTAGCGGGAGGCCCCGAGAGACCCAGTACTTC. It specifies CASSLGASGRPRETQYF. The J gene is TRBJ2-5, the V gene TRBV28; 11 nucleotides line up with TRBD2. The CDR3 runs to 17 residues. After removal of 2 bases from V and 4 bases from J, the junction contained 9 bases not matched to a gene. Germline assignment: CDR1 MDHEN and CDR2 SYDVKM.

The J gene is TRBJ2-3, the V gene TRBV7-8; tentative D call: TRBD1 (8 bases). The germline V gene encodes CDR1 SGHVS and CDR2 FQNEAQ. The length of the CDR3 is 16 residues. The germline V and J ends were trimmed by 5 bases and 1 base, with 16 bases remaining between them. The CDR3 spells CASSPDRGGGTDTQYF. The CDR3 DNA is TGTGCCAGCAGCCCAGACAGGGGAGGGGGCACAGATACGCAGTATTTT.

This clone has just a few counts. The chain has TRBV30 and TRBJ2-7, with a possible D match to TRBD1 (5 bases). In germline, CDR1 is GTSNPN, CDR2 SVGIG (reference sequence). CDR3 size: 13 residues. V was cut by 0 bases and J by 6 bases, with 12 bases left in between. CDR3 DNA: TGTGCCTGGAGTGTAGTTCAGGGATCCGAGCAGTACTTC. The encoded protein is CAWSVVQGSEQYF.